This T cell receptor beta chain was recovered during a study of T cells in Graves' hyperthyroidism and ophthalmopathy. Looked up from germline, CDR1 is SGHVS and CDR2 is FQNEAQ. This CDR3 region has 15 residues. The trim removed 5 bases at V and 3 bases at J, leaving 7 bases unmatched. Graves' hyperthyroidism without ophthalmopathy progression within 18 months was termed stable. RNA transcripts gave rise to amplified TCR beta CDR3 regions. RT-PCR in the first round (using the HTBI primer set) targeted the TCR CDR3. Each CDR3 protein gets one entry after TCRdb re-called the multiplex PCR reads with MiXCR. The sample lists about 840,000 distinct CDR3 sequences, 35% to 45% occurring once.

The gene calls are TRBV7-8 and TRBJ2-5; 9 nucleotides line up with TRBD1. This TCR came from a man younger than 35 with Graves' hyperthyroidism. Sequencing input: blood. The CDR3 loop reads CASSRRDRAEETQYF. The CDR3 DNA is TGTGCCAGCAGCCGCCGGGACAGGGCAGAAGAGACCCAGTACTTC.